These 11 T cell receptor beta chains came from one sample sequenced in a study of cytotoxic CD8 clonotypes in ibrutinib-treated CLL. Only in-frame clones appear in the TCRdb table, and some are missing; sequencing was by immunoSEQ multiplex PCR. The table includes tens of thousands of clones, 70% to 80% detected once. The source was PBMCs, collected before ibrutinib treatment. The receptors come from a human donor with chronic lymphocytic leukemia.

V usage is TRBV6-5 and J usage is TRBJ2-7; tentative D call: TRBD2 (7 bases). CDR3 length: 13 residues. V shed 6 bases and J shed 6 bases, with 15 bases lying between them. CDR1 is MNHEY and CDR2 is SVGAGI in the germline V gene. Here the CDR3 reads CASSPVGGAEQYF. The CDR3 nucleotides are TGTGCCAGCAGCCCCGTGGGGGGGGCCGAGCAGTACTTC.

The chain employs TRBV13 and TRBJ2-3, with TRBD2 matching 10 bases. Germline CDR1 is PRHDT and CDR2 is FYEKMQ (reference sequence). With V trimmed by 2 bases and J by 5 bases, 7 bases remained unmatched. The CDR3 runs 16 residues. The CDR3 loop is CASSLRLAGGGDTQYF. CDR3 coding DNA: TGTGCCAGCAGCTTACGACTAGCGGGTGGTGGAGATACGCAGTATTTT.

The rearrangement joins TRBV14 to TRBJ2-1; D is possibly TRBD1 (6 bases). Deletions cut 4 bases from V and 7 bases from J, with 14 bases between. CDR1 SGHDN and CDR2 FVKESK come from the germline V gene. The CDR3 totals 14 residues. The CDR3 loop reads CASSLQLTGNEQFF. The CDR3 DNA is TGTGCCAGCAGCCTCCAACTTACAGGGAATGAGCAGTTCTTC.

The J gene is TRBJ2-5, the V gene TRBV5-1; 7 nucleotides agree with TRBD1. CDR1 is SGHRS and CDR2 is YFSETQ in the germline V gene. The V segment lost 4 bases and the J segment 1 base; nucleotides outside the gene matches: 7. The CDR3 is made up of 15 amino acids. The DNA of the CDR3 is TGCGCCAGCAGCAAAGGGACAGCAGCCCAAGAGACCCAGTACTTC. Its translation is CASSKGTAAQETQYF.

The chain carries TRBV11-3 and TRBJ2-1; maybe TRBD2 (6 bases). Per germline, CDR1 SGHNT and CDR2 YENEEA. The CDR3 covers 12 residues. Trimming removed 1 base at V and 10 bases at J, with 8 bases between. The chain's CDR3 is CASSLGLGEQFF. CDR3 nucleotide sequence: TGTGCCAGCAGCTTAGGACTAGGAGAGCAGTTCTTC.

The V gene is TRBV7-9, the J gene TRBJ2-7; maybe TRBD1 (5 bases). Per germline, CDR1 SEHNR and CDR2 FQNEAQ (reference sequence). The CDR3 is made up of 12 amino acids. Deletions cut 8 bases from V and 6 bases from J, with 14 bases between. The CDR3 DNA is TGTGCCAGCGAAAGGGGCTTGGGCGAGCAGTACTTC. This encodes CASERGLGEQYF.

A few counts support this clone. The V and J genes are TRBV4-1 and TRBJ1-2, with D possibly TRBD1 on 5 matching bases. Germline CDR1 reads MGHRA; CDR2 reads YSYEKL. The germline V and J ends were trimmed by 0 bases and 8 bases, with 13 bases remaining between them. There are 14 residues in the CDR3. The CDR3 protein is CASSQDRVTGGYTF. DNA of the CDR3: TGCGCCAGCAGCCAAGACAGGGTAACTGGGGGCTACACCTTC.

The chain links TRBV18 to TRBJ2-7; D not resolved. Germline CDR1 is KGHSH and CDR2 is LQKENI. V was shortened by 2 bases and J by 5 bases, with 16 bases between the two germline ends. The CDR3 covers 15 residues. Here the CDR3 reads CASSPAGANWDEQYF. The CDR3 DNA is TGTGCCAGCTCACCAGCTGGAGCTAACTGGGACGAGCAGTACTTC. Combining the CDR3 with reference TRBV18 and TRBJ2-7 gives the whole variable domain NAGVMQNPRHLVRRRGQEARLRCSPMKGHSHVYWYRQLPEEGLKFMVYLQKENIIDESGMPKERFSAEFPKEGPSILRIQQVVRGDSAAYFCASSPAGANWDEQYFGPGTRLTVT.

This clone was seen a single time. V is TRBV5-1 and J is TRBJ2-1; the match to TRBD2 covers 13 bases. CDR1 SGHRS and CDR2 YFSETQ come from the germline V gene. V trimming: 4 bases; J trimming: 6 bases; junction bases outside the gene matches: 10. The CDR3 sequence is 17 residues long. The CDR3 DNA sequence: TGCGCCAGCAGCACCGGACTAGCGGGAGAAGGTGGCAATGAGCAGTTCTTC. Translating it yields CASSTGLAGEGGNEQFF.

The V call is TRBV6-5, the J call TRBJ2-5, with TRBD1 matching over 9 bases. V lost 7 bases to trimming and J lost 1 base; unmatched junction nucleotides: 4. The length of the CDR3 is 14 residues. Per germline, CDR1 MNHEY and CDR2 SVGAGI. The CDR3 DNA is TGTGCCAGCAACCCGACAGGGGGCCAAGAGACCCAGTACTTC. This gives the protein CASNPTGGQETQYF.

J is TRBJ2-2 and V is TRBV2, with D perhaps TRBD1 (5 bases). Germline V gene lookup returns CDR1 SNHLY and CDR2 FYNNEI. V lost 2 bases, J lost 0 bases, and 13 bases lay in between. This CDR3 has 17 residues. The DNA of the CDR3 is TGTGCCAGCAGTGAAAGGGGCGGAAGACCGAACACCGGGGAGCTGTTTTTT. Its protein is CASSERGGRPNTGELFF.